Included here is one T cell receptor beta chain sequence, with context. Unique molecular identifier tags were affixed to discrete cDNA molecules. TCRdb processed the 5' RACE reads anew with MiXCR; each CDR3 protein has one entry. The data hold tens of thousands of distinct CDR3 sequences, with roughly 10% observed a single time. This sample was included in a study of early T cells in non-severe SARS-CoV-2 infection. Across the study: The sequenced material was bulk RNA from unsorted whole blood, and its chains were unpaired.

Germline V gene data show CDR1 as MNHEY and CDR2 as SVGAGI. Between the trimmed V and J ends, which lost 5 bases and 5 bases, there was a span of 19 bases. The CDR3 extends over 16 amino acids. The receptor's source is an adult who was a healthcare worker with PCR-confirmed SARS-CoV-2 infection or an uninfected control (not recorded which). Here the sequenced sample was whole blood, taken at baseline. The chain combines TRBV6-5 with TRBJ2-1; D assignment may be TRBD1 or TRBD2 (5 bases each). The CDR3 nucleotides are TGTGCCAGCAGTCACTTGGGACCCTCGGCCCACAATGAGCAGTTCTTC. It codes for CASSHLGPSAHNEQFF.